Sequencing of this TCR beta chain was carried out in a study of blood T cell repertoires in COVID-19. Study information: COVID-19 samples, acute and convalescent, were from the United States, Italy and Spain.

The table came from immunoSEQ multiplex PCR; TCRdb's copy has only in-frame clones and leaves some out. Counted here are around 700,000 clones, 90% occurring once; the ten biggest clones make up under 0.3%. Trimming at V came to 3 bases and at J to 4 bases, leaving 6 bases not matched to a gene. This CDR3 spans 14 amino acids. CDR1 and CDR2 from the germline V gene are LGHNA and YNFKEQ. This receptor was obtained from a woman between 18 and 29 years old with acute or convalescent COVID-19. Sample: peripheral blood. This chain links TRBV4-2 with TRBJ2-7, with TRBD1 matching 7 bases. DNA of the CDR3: TGTGCCAGCAGCCAGGACAGGATAAATTACGAGCAGTACTTC. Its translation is CASSQDRINYEQYF.